The T cell receptor (beta chain) described here comes from a study of blood T cell repertoires in COVID-19. In the study overall: There were acute and convalescent COVID-19 samples, and they came from the United States, Italy and Spain. Sample material is recorded as cDNA or gDNA derived from T cells, B-cell-depleted T cells, or PBMCs.

Trimming cost V 5 bases and J 2 bases; bases outside gene matches: 3. CDR3 length equals 14 residues. Germline assignment: CDR1 SGHTA and CDR2 FQGNSA. In the study's own analysis: Estimation of nucleated cell counts relied on the amplification of reference gene primers. The repertoire was sequenced with immunoSEQ multiplex PCR; TCRdb's copy has only in-frame clones and lacks some. From that table come the V and J calls and clone size; the DNA was used to work out D and trimming. This repertoire shows roughly 80,000 clones, 87% found once; its top ten account for roughly 5%. The sequencing input was peripheral blood. This TCR derives from a woman at least 80 years old with active or convalescent COVID-19. This chain connects TRBV7-2 to TRBJ1-2, with 9 bases that match TRBD1. CDR3 in amino acids: CASSVTGGNYGYTF. The CDR3 region has the DNA TGTGCCAGCAGCGTGACAGGGGGGAACTATGGCTACACCTTC.